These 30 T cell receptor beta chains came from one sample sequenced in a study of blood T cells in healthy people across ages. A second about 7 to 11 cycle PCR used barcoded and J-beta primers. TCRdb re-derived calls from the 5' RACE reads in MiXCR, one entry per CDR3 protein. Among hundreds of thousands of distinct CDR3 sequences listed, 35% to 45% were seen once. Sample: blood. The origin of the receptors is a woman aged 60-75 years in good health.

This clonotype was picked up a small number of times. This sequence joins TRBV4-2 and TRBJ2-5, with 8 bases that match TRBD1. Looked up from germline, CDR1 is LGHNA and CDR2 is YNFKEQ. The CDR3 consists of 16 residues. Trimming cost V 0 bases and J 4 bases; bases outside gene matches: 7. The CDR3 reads CASSQDRTGMIETQYF. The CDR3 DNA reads TGTGCCAGCAGCCAAGATAGGACAGGGATGATAGAGACCCAGTACTTC.

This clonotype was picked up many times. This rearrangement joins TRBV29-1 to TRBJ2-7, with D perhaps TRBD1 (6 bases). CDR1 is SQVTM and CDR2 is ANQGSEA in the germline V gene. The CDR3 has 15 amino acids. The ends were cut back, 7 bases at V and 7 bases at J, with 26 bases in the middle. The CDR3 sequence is CSAEGGLTGLGEQYF. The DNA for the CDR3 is TGCAGCGCCGAAGGGGGTTTGACCGGACTGGGAGAGCAGTACTTC.

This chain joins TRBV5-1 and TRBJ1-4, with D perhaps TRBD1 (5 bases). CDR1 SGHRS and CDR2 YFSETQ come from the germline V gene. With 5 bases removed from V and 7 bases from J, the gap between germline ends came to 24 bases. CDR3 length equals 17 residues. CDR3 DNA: TGCGCCAGCAGTTTTGGGGGATCCGCAGCTATGACTGAAAAACTGTTTTTT. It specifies CASSFGGSAAMTEKLFF.

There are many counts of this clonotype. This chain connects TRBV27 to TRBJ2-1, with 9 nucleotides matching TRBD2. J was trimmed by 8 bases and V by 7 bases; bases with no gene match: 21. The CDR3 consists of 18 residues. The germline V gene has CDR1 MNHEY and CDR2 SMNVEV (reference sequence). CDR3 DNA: TGTGCCAGCACTTTTTTCCCCCCGGCGGGAGGGCCTCAGGATGAGCAGTTCTTC. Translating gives CASTFFPPAGGPQDEQFF.

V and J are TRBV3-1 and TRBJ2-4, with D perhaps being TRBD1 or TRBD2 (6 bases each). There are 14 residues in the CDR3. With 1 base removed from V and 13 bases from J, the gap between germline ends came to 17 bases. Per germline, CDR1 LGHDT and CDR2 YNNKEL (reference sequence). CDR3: CASSQGGASYGQYF. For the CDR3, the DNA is TGTGCCAGCAGCCAAGGGGGGGCAAGCTACGGGCAGTACTTC.

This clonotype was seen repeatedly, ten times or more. The CDR3 protein is CASKRPGSFTDTQYF. The CDR3 DNA follows: TGTGCCAGCAAACGGCCAGGCTCATTCACAGATACGCAGTATTTT. The chain employs TRBV12-3 or TRBV12-4 and TRBJ2-3; unclear D gene. The CDR3 extends over 15 amino acids. V was pared by 7 bases and J by 2 bases, with 16 bases between.

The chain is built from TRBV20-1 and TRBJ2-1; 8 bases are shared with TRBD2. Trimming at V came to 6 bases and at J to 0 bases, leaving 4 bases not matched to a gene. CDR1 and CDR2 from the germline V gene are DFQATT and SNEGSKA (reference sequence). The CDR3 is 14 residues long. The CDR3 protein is CSAGRVGSYNEQFF. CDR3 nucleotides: TGCAGTGCCGGGAGGGTGGGCTCCTACAATGAGCAGTTCTTC.

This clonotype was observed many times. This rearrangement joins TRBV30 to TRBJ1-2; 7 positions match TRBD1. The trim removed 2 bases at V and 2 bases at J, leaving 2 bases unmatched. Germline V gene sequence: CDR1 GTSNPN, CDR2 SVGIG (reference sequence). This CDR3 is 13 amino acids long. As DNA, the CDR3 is TGTGCCTGGAGTCCGACAGGGAACTATGGCTACACCTTC. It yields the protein CAWSPTGNYGYTF. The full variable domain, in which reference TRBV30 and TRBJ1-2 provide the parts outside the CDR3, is SQTIHQWPATLVQPVGSPLSLECTVEGTSNPNLYWYRQAAGRGLQLLFYSVGIGQISSEVPQNLSASRPQDRQFILSSKKLLLSDSGFYLCAWSPTGNYGYTFGSGTRLTVV.

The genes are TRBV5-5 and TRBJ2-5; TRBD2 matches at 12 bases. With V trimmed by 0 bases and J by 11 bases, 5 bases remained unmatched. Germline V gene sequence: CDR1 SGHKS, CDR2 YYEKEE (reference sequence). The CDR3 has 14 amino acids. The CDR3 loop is CASSLVGLAGKQYF. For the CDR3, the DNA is TGTGCCAGCAGCTTGGTGGGACTAGCGGGCAAGCAGTACTTC.

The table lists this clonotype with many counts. The CDR3 loop is CASSYPGQQETQYF. The DNA of the CDR3 is TGTGCCAGCAGTTACCCCGGACAGCAAGAGACCCAGTACTTC. The chain couples TRBV7-2 to TRBJ2-5; D is perhaps TRBD1 (6 bases). Germline V gene lookup returns CDR1 SGHTA and CDR2 FQGNSA. The V gene lost 6 bases and the J gene lost 2 bases, with 13 bases spanning the gap. The CDR3 runs to 14 residues. The complete variable domain, with remaining parts taken from reference TRBV7-2 and TRBJ2-5, reads GAGVSQSPSNKVTEKGKDVELRCDPISGHTALYWYRQSLGQGLEFLIYFQGNSAPDKSGLPSDRFSAERTGGSVSTLTIQRTQQEDSAVYLCASSYPGQQETQYFGPGTRLLVL.

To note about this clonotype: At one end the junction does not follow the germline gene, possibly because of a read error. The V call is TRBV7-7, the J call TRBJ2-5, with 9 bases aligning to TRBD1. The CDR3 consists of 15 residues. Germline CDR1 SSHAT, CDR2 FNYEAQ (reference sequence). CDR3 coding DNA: TGTGCTAGCAGCTTGGATACAGGGGGCCTGGAGACCCAGTACTTC. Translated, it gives CASSLDTGGLETQYF.

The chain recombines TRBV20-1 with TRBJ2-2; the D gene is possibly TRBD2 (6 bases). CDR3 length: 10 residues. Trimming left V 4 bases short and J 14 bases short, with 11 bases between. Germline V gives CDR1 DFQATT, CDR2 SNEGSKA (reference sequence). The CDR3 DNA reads TGCAGTGCTAAACGGGAGTTACTGTTTTTT. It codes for CSAKRELLFF.

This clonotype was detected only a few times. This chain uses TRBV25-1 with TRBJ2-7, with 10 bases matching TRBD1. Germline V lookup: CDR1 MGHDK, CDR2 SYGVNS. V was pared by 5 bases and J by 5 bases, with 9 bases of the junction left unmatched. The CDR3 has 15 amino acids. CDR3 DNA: TGTGCCAGCAGTCTAGGACAGGGGGTTGACCACGAGCAGTACTTC. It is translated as CASSLGQGVDHEQYF.

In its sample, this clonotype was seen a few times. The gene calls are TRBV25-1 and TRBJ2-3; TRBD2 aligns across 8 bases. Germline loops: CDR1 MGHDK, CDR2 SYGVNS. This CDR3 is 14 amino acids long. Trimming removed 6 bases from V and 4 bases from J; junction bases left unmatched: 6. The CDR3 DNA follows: TGTGCCAGCAGCCAAGCGGGAGAGGCAGATACGCAGTATTTT. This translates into CASSQAGEADTQYF. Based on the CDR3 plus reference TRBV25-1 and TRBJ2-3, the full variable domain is EADIYQTPRYLVIGTGKKITLECSQTMGHDKMYWYQQDPGMELHLIHYSYGVNSTEKGDLSSESTVSRIRTEHFPLTLESARPSHTSQYLCASSQAGEADTQYFGPGTRLTVL.

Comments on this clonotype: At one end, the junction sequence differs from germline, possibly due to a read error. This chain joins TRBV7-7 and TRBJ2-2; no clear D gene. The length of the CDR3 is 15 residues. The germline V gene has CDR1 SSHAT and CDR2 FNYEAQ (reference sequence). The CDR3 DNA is TGTGCTAGCAGCCCATCTTACACGAACACCGGGGAGCTGTTTTTT. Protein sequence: CASSPSYTNTGELFF. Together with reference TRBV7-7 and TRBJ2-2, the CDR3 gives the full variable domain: GAGVSQSPRYKVTKRGQDVTLRCDPISSHATLYWYQQALGQGPEFLTYFNYEAQPDKSGLPSDRFSAERPEGSISTLTIQRTEQRDSAMYRCASSPSYTNTGELFFGEGSRLTVL.

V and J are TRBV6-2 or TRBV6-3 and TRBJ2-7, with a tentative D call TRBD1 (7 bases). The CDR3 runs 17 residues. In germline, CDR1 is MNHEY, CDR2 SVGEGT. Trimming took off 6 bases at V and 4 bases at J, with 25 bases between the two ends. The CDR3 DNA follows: TGTGCCAGCAGGGGACACCGACGTGGAGGGGGCGGGTACGAGCAGTACTTC. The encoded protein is CASRGHRRGGGGYEQYF.

The CDR3 nucleotides are TGCAGCGTATTAATGATTGATGGCTACACCTTC. This encodes CSVLMIDGYTF. The chain is built from TRBV29-1 and TRBJ1-2; no firm D call. The CDR3 has 11 residues. Germline CDR1 and CDR2: SQVTM and ANQGSEA. Trimming stripped 6 bases from V and 6 bases from J, with 11 bases between.

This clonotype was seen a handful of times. The chain's CDR3 is CASSVVPGNEQFF. CDR3 nucleotide sequence: TGTGCCAGCAGCGTAGTTCCTGGCAATGAGCAGTTCTTC. This chain links TRBV9 with TRBJ2-1, with unresolved D. From germline, CDR1 is SGDLS and CDR2 YYNGEE. Deletions cut 0 bases from V and 6 bases from J, with 7 bases between. The CDR3 is made up of 13 amino acids.

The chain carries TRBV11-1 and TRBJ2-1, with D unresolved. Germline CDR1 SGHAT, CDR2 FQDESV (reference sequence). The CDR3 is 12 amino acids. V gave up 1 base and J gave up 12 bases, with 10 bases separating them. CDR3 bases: TGTGCCAGCAGCTTAGTTTCCTCTTTGCAGTTCTTC. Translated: CASSLVSSLQFF.

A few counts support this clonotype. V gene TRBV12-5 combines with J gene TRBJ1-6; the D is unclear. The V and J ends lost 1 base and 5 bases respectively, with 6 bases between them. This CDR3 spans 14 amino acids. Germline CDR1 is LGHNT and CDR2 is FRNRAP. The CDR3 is CASGLAHHNSPLHF. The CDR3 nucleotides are TGTGCTAGTGGTTTGGCGCATCATAATTCACCCCTCCACTTT.

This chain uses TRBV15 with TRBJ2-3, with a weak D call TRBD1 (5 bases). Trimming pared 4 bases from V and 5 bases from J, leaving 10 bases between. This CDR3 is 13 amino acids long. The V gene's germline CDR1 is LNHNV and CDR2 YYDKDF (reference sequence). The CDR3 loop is CATSTRAGDTQYF. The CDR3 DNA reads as TGTGCCACCAGCACCAGGGCCGGAGATACGCAGTATTTT.

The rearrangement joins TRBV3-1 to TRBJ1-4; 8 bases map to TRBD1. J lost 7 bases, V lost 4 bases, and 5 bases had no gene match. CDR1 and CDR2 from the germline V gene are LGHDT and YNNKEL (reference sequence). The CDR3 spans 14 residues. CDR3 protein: CASSRQGRGEKLFF. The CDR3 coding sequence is TGTGCCAGCAGCCGACAGGGGAGAGGTGAAAAACTGTTTTTT.

Here the CDR3 reads CASSFTGETEAFF. In nucleotides, the CDR3 is TGCGCCAGCAGCTTTACAGGGGAGACTGAAGCTTTCTTT. The rearrangement uses TRBV5-1 and TRBJ1-1; the match to TRBD1 covers 7 bases. After removal of 2 bases from V and 5 bases from J, the junction contained 3 bases not matched to a gene. Germline values: CDR1 SGHRS, CDR2 YFSETQ. This CDR3 spans 13 amino acids.

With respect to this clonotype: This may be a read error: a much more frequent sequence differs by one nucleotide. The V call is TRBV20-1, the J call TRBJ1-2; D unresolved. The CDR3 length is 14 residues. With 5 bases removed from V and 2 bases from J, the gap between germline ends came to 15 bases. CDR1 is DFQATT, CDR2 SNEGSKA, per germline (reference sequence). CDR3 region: CSAGRPGWNYGYTF. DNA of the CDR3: TGCAGTGCTGGAAGGCCAGGCTGGAACTATGGCTACACCTTC.

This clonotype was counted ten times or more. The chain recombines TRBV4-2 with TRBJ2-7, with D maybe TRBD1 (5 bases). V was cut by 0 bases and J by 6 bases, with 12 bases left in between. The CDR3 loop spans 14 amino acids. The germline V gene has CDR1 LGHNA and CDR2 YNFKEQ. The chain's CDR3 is CASSQDLQAREQYF. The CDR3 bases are TGTGCCAGCAGCCAAGATCTACAGGCTCGCGAGCAGTACTTC.

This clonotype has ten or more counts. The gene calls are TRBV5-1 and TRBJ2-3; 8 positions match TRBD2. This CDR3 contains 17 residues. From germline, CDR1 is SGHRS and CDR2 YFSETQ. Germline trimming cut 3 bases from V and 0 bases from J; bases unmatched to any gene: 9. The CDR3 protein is CASSSLRGRRSTDTQYF. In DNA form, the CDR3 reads TGCGCCAGCAGCTCGCTACGCGGGAGGCGTAGCACAGATACGCAGTATTTT.

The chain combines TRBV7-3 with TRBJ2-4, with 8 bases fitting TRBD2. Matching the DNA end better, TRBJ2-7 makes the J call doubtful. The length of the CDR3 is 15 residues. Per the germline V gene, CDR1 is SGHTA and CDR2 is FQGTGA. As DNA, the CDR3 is TGTGCCAGCAGCTCCGGGACGGGAGGGGTCAGCGAGCAGTACTTC. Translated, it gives CASSSGTGGVSEQYF.

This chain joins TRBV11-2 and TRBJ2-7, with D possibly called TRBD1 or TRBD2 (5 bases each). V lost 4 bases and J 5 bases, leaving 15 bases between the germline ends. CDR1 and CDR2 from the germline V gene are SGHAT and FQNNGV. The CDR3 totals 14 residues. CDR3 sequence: CASSSRDQKNEQYF. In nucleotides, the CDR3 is TGTGCCAGCAGCTCAAGGGACCAAAAAAACGAGCAGTACTTC.

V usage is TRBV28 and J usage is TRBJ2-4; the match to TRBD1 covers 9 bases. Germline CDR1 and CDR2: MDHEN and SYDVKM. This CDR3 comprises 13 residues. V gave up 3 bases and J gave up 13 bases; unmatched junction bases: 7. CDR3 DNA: TGTGCCAGCAGTTTCCGGGACAGGGCCCTGCAGTACTTC. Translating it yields CASSFRDRALQYF.

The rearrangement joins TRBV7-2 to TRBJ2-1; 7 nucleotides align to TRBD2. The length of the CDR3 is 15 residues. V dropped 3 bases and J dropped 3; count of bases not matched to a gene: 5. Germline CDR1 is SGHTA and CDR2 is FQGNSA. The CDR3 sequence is CASSFELADYNEQFF. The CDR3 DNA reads TGTGCCAGCAGCTTTGAGCTAGCGGACTACAATGAGCAGTTCTTC.